A single sample gave rise to the 16 T cell receptor beta chains below, sequenced in a study of T cells in Graves' hyperthyroidism and ophthalmopathy. RNA transcripts were the template for amplifying TCR beta CDR3 regions. The HTBI primer set was used in a first-round RT-PCR of the TCR CDR3. TCRdb analysed the multiplex PCR reads with MiXCR anew, one entry per CDR3 protein. The sample lists about 410,000 distinct CDR3 sequences; roughly 14% were seen once. The sample taken for sequencing was blood. The receptors shown here come from a man aged 18 to 35 with Graves' ophthalmopathy.

This sequence joins TRBV7-9 and TRBJ2-7, with 7 bases identical to TRBD2. V was pared by 4 bases and J by 3 bases, with 9 bases of the junction left unmatched. The CDR3 is 15 residues long. From germline, CDR1 is SEHNR and CDR2 FQNEAQ (reference sequence). DNA for the CDR3: TGTGCCAGCAGCTCAACCGGGGAGGGAGGCTACGAGCAGTACTTC. Translation: CASSSTGEGGYEQYF. The full variable domain, completed using reference TRBV7-9 and TRBJ2-7, is DTGVSQNPRHKITKRGQNVTFRCDPISEHNRLYWYRQTLGQGPEFLTYFQNEAQLEKSRLLSDRFSAERPKGSFSTLEIQRTEQGDSAMYLCASSSTGEGGYEQYFGPGTRLTVT.

The V gene is TRBV20-1, the J gene TRBJ1-1; D unresolved. CDR1 is DFQATT and CDR2 is SNEGSKA in the germline V gene (reference sequence). V lost 0 bases, J lost 4 bases, and 12 bases lay in between. The CDR3 totals 14 residues. The CDR3 loop is CSARDLEGGTEAFF. The CDR3 region has the DNA TGCAGTGCTAGAGATCTCGAGGGTGGCACTGAAGCTTTCTTT.

The V gene is TRBV5-1, the J gene TRBJ2-6; TRBD1 matches 10 bases. V was pared by 4 bases and J by 0 bases, with 10 bases of the junction left unmatched. This CDR3 is built from 19 residues. CDR1 is SGHRS, CDR2 YFSETQ, per germline. The CDR3 protein is CASSNTGTGDASGANVLTF. The CDR3, as DNA: TGCGCCAGCAGCAATACCGGGACAGGGGACGCCTCTGGGGCCAACGTCCTGACTTTC. The whole variable domain, remainder taken from reference TRBV5-1 and TRBJ2-6, is KAGVTQTPRYLIKTRGQQVTLSCSPISGHRSVSWYQQTPGQGLQFLFEYFSETQRNKGNFPGRFSGRQFSNSRSEMNVSTLELGDSALYLCASSNTGTGDASGANVLTFGAGSRLTVL.

The chain links TRBV9 to TRBJ2-5; 7 bases map to TRBD2. This CDR3 is built from 18 residues. V shed 0 bases and J 2 bases; nucleotides not matched to a gene: 13. Germline CDR1 is SGDLS and CDR2 is YYNGEE. CDR3 loop: CASSVGDYAEITQETQYF. CDR3 coding DNA: TGTGCCAGCAGCGTAGGGGACTACGCAGAAATAACGCAAGAGACCCAGTACTTC.

This sequence joins TRBV19 and TRBJ2-1; 8 bases agree with TRBD2. The CDR3 covers 16 residues. Germline V CDR1 and CDR2: LNHDA, SQIVND (reference sequence). Unmatched junction bases numbered 11, after V lost 3 bases and J lost 7 bases. Written as DNA, the CDR3 is TGTGCCAGTAGTATCCCCCCCACGGGAGGGCCTAATGAGCAGTTCTTC. Protein sequence: CASSIPPTGGPNEQFF.

This clonotype has a handful of counts. V is TRBV19 and J is TRBJ1-5; 7 bases match TRBD1. CDR3 length: 15 amino acids. The germline gives CDR1 LNHDA, CDR2 SQIVND (reference sequence). After removal of 4 bases from V and 4 bases from J, the junction contained 7 bases not matched to a gene. Written as DNA, the CDR3 is TGTGCCAGTAGTACCACCAGGACAGGTAATCAGCCCCAGCATTTT. Translating it yields CASSTTRTGNQPQHF.

This clonotype showed up many times. This chain links TRBV7-9 with TRBJ2-2; 13 bases line up with TRBD2. Germline CDR1 and CDR2: SEHNR and FQNEAQ (reference sequence). After removal of 6 bases from V and 5 bases from J, the junction contained 3 bases not matched to a gene. This CDR3 is 15 amino acids long. The CDR3: CASRGTSGVTGELFF. The CDR3 DNA reads TGTGCCAGCAGGGGGACTAGCGGGGTTACCGGGGAGCTGTTTTTT. Using reference TRBV7-9 and TRBJ2-2 for the parts outside the CDR3, the full variable domain is DTGVSQNPRHKITKRGQNVTFRCDPISEHNRLYWYRQTLGQGPEFLTYFQNEAQLEKSRLLSDRFSAERPKGSFSTLEIQRTEQGDSAMYLCASRGTSGVTGELFFGEGSRLTVL.

This chain joins TRBV20-1 and TRBJ2-7, with unresolved D. Trimming pared 3 bases from V and 0 bases from J, leaving 9 bases between. CDR1 and CDR2 from the germline V gene are DFQATT and SNEGSKA (reference sequence). The CDR3 spans 13 residues. CDR3 sequence (DNA): TGCAGTGCTAGGGTTGGGGACTCCTACGAGCAGTACTTC. It codes for CSARVGDSYEQYF.

This clonotype was counted a few times. The V and J genes are TRBV4-1 and TRBJ1-3; D possibly corresponds to TRBD1 (6 bases). Trimming stripped 4 bases from V and 1 base from J, with 20 bases between. The CDR3 consists of 18 residues. Germline V CDR1 and CDR2: MGHRA, YSYEKL. The CDR3 reads CASSRPLGFTGSGNTIYF. The CDR3 coding sequence is TGCGCCAGCAGCCGACCGCTTGGATTCACAGGGTCTGGAAACACCATATATTTT.

This clonotype came up many times. The chain is built from TRBV15 and TRBJ2-7; D may be TRBD1 or TRBD2 (5 bases each). CDR1 and CDR2 from the germline V gene are LNHNV and YYDKDF (reference sequence). The CDR3 has 18 residues. V was trimmed by 0 bases and J by 2 bases, leaving 20 bases between them. CDR3 nucleotides: TGTGCCACCAGCAGAGATCTCGGGGCGTTATACCCTACCTACGAGCAGTACTTC. Its protein product is CATSRDLGALYPTYEQYF.

This clonotype was recorded many times. This sequence joins TRBV12-3 or TRBV12-4 and TRBJ2-7; 10 bases map to TRBD1. The CDR3 spans 14 residues. The trim removed 5 bases at V and 4 bases at J, leaving 5 bases unmatched. This chain's CDR3 is CASSRQGASYEQYF. CDR3 DNA sequence: TGTGCCAGCAGTCGACAGGGGGCCTCATACGAGCAGTACTTC.

This clonotype was counted at least ten times. The rearrangement links TRBV20-1 to TRBJ2-2, with 11 bases identical to TRBD2. J lost 2 bases, V lost 6 bases, and 11 bases had no gene match. CDR1 DFQATT and CDR2 SNEGSKA come from the germline V gene (reference sequence). This CDR3 has 17 residues. The CDR3 sequence: CSAPIWLAGGNTGELFF. CDR3 nucleotide sequence: TGCAGTGCCCCAATTTGGCTAGCGGGAGGAAACACCGGGGAGCTGTTTTTT.

This clonotype was seen repeatedly, ten times or more. The chain recombines TRBV18 with TRBJ1-2, with D possibly being TRBD1 (5 bases). The germline V gene has CDR1 KGHSH and CDR2 LQKENI. Trimming removed 2 bases at V and 7 bases at J, with 14 bases between. The CDR3 is made up of 14 amino acids. CDR3 residues: CASSPSGQGGGYTF. The CDR3 DNA reads TGTGCCAGCTCACCAAGCGGGCAGGGTGGTGGCTACACCTTC. Combining the CDR3 with reference TRBV18 and TRBJ1-2 gives the whole variable domain NAGVMQNPRHLVRRRGQEARLRCSPMKGHSHVYWYRQLPEEGLKFMVYLQKENIIDESGMPKERFSAEFPKEGPSILRIQQVVRGDSAAYFCASSPSGQGGGYTFGSGTRLTVV.

There are many counts of this clonotype. V and J are TRBV5-1 and TRBJ2-7; TRBD1 matches 9 bases. This CDR3 is built from 12 residues. V lost 5 bases to trimming and J lost 5 bases; unmatched junction nucleotides: 2. The germline CDR1 and CDR2 sequences are SGHRS and YFSETQ. The DNA of the CDR3 is TGCGCCAGCAGGGACAGGGGTGACGAGCAGTACTTC. Amino acid sequence: CASRDRGDEQYF. Complete variable domain (other parts from reference TRBV5-1 and TRBJ2-7): KAGVTQTPRYLIKTRGQQVTLSCSPISGHRSVSWYQQTPGQGLQFLFEYFSETQRNKGNFPGRFSGRQFSNSRSEMNVSTLELGDSALYLCASRDRGDEQYFGPGTRLTVT.

This clonotype was observed at least ten times. The rearrangement links TRBV30 to TRBJ1-4; unclear D gene. CDR3 length: 14 residues. The germline CDR1 and CDR2 sequences are GTSNPN and SVGIG (reference sequence). V shed 0 bases and J shed 8 bases, with 13 bases lying between them. CDR3 region: CAWSVRGIREKLFF. CDR3 sequence (DNA): TGTGCCTGGAGTGTACGGGGTATAAGGGAAAAACTGTTTTTT.

This clonotype was seen a handful of times. This chain joins TRBV20-1 and TRBJ1-2; maybe TRBD1 (5 bases). The CDR3 totals 13 residues. V was pared by 1 base and J by 4 bases, with 10 bases between. The germline gives CDR1 DFQATT, CDR2 SNEGSKA (reference sequence). In DNA, the CDR3 is TGCAGTGCTAGAGTAGAGGGGATCTATGGCTACACCTTC. Translating gives CSARVEGIYGYTF.